The TCR beta chain described here comes from a study of cytomegalovirus exposure and HLA in healthy donors. V lost 11 bases and J 2 bases, leaving 16 bases between the germline ends. CDR3 length: 14 amino acids. The germline gives CDR1 SNHLY, CDR2 FYNNEI. This table comes from immunoSEQ multiplex PCR, and its TCRdb copy is limited to in-frame clones, with some not included. The sample holds some 130,000 clones, about 88% seen once. This sequence was found in a woman aged 18-29 years in good health and CMV-seronegative. Sequenced material: PBMCs. The J gene is TRBJ2-1, the V gene TRBV2; the D gene is possibly TRBD2 (6 bases). CDR3 amino acids: CAQEPGVTYNEQFF. The CDR3 coding sequence is TGTGCCCAAGAGCCGGGGGTGACCTACAATGAGCAGTTCTTC.